This TCR beta chain emerged from a study of naive and memory T cell subsets. Study-level findings and limits: Naive and memory repertoire findings lacked a ground truth for validation. In naive cells, over 85% of TCR sequences were seen only once.

CD4+ T cell IFNgamma after overnight CMV lysate exposure gave donor CMV status. After CD4 positive bead selection, the CD4-negative fraction gave CD8 T cells. An equimolar mix of two oligonucleotides served as the beta constant-region primer for TRBC1 and TRBC2. TCRdb re-analysed the UMI-ligation and nested PCR reads in MiXCR, keeping a single row per CDR3 protein. The sample lists some 100,000 distinct CDR3 sequences, roughly 7% seen once, with 1.5% to 2% in the top ten. The ends were cut back, 6 bases at V and 2 bases at J, with 10 bases in the middle. The CDR3 has 13 amino acids. About this clonotype itself: The target antigen is unknown.

The sequenced sample consisted of central memory CD4+ T cells from blood. The TCR comes from a human donor in good health. V usage is TRBV12-3 or TRBV12-4 and J usage is TRBJ1-2; D is uncertain. The CDR3 spells CASSALINYGYTF. The CDR3 nucleotides are TGTGCCAGCAGCGCTTTGATCAACTATGGCTACACCTTC.